The 18 T cell receptor beta chains reported below all come from one sample, sequenced in a study of beta chain features in type 1 diabetes. The investigators reverse transcribed all of the isolated RNA, so they sequenced expressed TCRB transcripts. TCRdb's table, derived via immunoSEQ multiplex PCR, lists solely in-frame clones and lacks some. The sample has 10,000 to 15,000 clones; under 50% are singletons. Specimen: stem cell memory CD4+ T cells from blood. All receptors come from a man aged 18 to 29 in good health.

This sequence joins TRBV10-3 and TRBJ1-3; D is perhaps TRBD1 (6 bases). Trimming removed 3 bases at V and 0 bases at J, with 9 bases between. The CDR3 covers 15 residues. Germline CDR1 ENHRY, CDR2 SYGVKD. This CDR3 reads CAISDPGDSGNTIYF. As DNA, the CDR3 is TGTGCCATCAGTGACCCAGGGGACTCTGGAAACACCATATATTTT.

This sequence joins TRBV19 and TRBJ1-1; 12 bases fit TRBD1. Germline V lookup: CDR1 LNHDA, CDR2 SQIVND (reference sequence). The CDR3 is 14 amino acids. V lost 9 bases and J lost 8; bases outside the gene matches: 10. The CDR3 nucleotides read TGTGCCAGCCAAATCGGGGGGACAGGGGGCGAAGCTTTCTTT. This encodes CASQIGGTGGEAFF.

The table lists this clone with a few counts. The genes are TRBV5-4 and TRBJ2-7; 7 nucleotides align to TRBD1. V trimming: 1 base; J trimming: 4 bases; junction bases outside the gene matches: 5. Germline V gene lookup returns CDR1 SGHNT and CDR2 YYREEE (reference sequence). This CDR3 has 14 amino acids. The CDR3 here is CASSLNRGSYEQYF. The CDR3 region has the DNA TGTGCCAGCAGCTTGAACAGGGGTTCTTACGAGCAGTACTTC.

This clone has only a few counts. The J gene is TRBJ2-7, the V gene TRBV5-4; D ambiguous. There are 11 residues in the CDR3. The V end was cut by 4 bases, the J end by 5 bases, with 7 bases between. In germline, CDR1 is SGHNT, CDR2 YYREEE (reference sequence). CDR3 residues: CASSGRDEQYF. CDR3 DNA: TGTGCCAGCAGCGGCCGGGACGAGCAGTACTTC.

By proportion, this clone is medium-sized. The chain uses TRBV28 and TRBJ2-5; D perhaps matches TRBD1 (5 bases). The CDR3 loop spans 12 amino acids. CDR1 and CDR2 from the germline V gene are MDHEN and SYDVKM. Trimming took 8 bases from V and 2 from J, leaving 9 bases between them. In DNA form, the CDR3 reads TGTGCCAGCGGCAGGGATCAAGAGACCCAGTACTTC. Translating gives CASGRDQETQYF.

The chain joins TRBV6-5 to TRBJ2-3; 8 bases match TRBD1. Germline-derived CDR1 and CDR2 are MNHEY and SVGAGI. The J segment lost 2 bases and the V segment lost 6 bases, leaving 7 bases of the junction unmatched. The length of the CDR3 is 15 residues. The CDR3 nucleotides are TGTGCCAGCAGCGCCGACAGGGGACCCACAGATACGCAGTATTTT. Its protein product is CASSADRGPTDTQYF.

The chain combines TRBV7-2 with TRBJ2-5; maybe TRBD2 (5 bases). Germline CDR1 and CDR2: SGHTA and FQGNSA. This CDR3 comprises 13 residues. The germline V and J ends were trimmed by 5 bases and 5 bases, with 12 bases remaining between them. The CDR3 here is CASSPGIGETQYF. CDR3 nucleotide sequence: TGTGCCAGCAGCCCGGGGATCGGGGAGACCCAGTACTTC.

The V and J genes are TRBV4-1 and TRBJ2-7; 13 positions match TRBD2. The CDR3 runs 19 residues. Germline V gene sequence: CDR1 MGHRA, CDR2 YSYEKL. With V trimmed by 1 base and J by 9 bases, 18 bases remained unmatched. CDR3 loop: CASSQGMTSGGTTFLRQYF. The CDR3 DNA is TGCGCCAGCAGCCAAGGGATGACTAGCGGGGGGACCACGTTTTTAAGGCAGTACTTC.

This clone turned up a few times. The gene calls are TRBV7-9 and TRBJ2-6; 10 bases map to TRBD1. The CDR3 has 16 amino acids. V shed 5 bases, J shed 4 bases, and the junction held 5 bases outside the gene matches. CDR1 and CDR2 from the germline V gene are SEHNR and FQNEAQ (reference sequence). CDR3 sequence: CASSRGTGVGANVLTF. The CDR3 DNA sequence: TGTGCCAGCAGCCGCGGGACAGGGGTCGGGGCCAACGTCCTGACTTTC.

The V call is TRBV10-1, the J call TRBJ2-3; TRBD2 matches at 7 bases. Germline V gene lookup returns CDR1 WNHNN and CDR2 SYGVQD (reference sequence). The trim removed 9 bases at V and 2 bases at J, leaving 5 bases unmatched. The CDR3 totals 13 residues. The CDR3: CASRAGTTDTQYF. In DNA, the CDR3 is TGCGCCAGTAGAGCGGGAACCACAGATACGCAGTATTTT.

By share of the sample, this clone is medium-sized. The V and J genes are TRBV4-1 and TRBJ2-7; TRBD2 agrees at 10 bases. The V and J ends lost 5 bases and 6 bases, in that order; junction bases with no gene match: 16. The CDR3 has 17 amino acids. Germline-derived CDR1 and CDR2 are MGHRA and YSYEKL. CDR3 region: CASSLTSGRKLTFEQYF. The DNA for the CDR3 is TGCGCCAGCAGCTTGACTAGCGGGCGTAAATTAACCTTCGAGCAGTACTTC.

The chain uses TRBV27 and TRBJ1-4; TRBD1 agrees at 8 bases. Trimming at V came to 8 bases and at J to 5 bases, leaving 1 base not matched to a gene. Germline-derived CDR1 and CDR2 are MNHEY and SMNVEV (reference sequence). This CDR3 is built from 12 residues. The CDR3 region is CASRQGNEKLFF. The CDR3 coding sequence is TGTGCCAGCCGACAGGGGAATGAAAAACTGTTTTTT.

Details on this clone: The sample contains more than one DNA sequence encoding this CDR3. DNA for the CDR3: TGTGCCATCAGTGAGGGCAGGGGAAACACTGAAGCTTTCTTT. Its protein product is CAISEGRGNTEAFF. The V call is TRBV10-3, the J call TRBJ1-1; D possibly corresponds to TRBD1 (6 bases). V was pared by 2 bases and J by 2 bases, with 9 bases between. Germline V gene data show CDR1 as ENHRY and CDR2 as SYGVKD. The CDR3 totals 14 residues.

The chain links TRBV2 to TRBJ1-2, with 8 bases fitting TRBD1. This CDR3 has 15 amino acids. Germline CDR1 reads SNHLY; CDR2 reads FYNNEI. V lost 4 bases and J lost 2; bases outside the gene matches: 6. The CDR3 reads CASSVGQGANYGYTF. The DNA for the CDR3 is TGTGCCAGCAGTGTTGGACAGGGAGCGAACTATGGCTACACCTTC.

This chain joins TRBV5-1 and TRBJ2-5; TRBD2 matches at 7 bases. Germline V gene sequence: CDR1 SGHRS, CDR2 YFSETQ. The junction had 10 bases not matched to a gene; V was cut back by 4 bases and J by 1 base. The length of the CDR3 is 16 residues. The CDR3 DNA sequence: TGCGCCAGCAGCCTCCTGCCCAGCGGGGCCCAAGAGACCCAGTACTTC. It is translated as CASSLLPSGAQETQYF.

This clone was counted a few times. The chain is built from TRBV5-1 and TRBJ2-7; 10 bases map to TRBD1. Germline CDR1 reads SGHRS; CDR2 reads YFSETQ. This CDR3 comprises 14 residues. V trimming: 3 bases; J trimming: 5 bases; junction bases outside the gene matches: 5. The CDR3 DNA is TGCGCCAGCAGCTACCGGGACAGGGGTCACGAGCAGTACTTC. Its translation is CASSYRDRGHEQYF.

The chain uses TRBV2 and TRBJ1-5, with a weak D call TRBD1 (5 bases). This CDR3 is built from 14 residues. With 8 bases removed from V and 0 bases from J, the gap between germline ends came to 11 bases. Germline CDR1 and CDR2: SNHLY and FYNNEI. CDR3 sequence: CASRGGVSNQPQHF. Here the CDR3 DNA reads TGTGCCAGCCGAGGAGGGGTTAGCAATCAGCCCCAGCATTTT.

V gene TRBV4-1 combines with J gene TRBJ2-1; 7 bases map to TRBD1. CDR1 and CDR2 from the germline V gene are MGHRA and YSYEKL. V dropped 0 bases and J dropped 6; count of bases not matched to a gene: 8. This CDR3 is 16 amino acids long. As DNA, the CDR3 is TGCGCCAGCAGCCAAGAGAGAGGGGGCATCGTCAATGAGCAGTTCTTC. It encodes CASSQERGGIVNEQFF.